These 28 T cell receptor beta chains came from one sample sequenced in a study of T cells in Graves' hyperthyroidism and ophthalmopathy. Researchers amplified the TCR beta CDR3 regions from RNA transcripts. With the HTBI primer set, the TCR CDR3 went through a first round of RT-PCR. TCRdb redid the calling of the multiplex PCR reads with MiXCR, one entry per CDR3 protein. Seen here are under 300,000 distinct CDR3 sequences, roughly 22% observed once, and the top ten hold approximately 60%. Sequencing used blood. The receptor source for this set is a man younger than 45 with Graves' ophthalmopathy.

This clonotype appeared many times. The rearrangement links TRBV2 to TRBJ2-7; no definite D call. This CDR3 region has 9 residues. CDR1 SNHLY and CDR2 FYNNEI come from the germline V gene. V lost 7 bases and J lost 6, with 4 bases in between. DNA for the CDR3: TGTGCCAGCACGGGCGAGCAGTACTTC. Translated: CASTGEQYF. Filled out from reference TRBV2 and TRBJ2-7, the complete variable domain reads EPEVTQTPSHQVTQMGQEVILRCVPISNHLYFYWYRQILGQKVEFLVSFYNNEISEKSEIFDDQFSVERPDGSNFTLKIRSTKLEDSAMYFCASTGEQYFGPGTRLTVT.

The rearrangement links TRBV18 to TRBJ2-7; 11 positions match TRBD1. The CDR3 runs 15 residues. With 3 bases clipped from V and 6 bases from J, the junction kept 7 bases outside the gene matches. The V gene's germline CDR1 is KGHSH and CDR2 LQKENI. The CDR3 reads CASSPSRDRGGEQYF. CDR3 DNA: TGTGCCAGCTCACCCTCCAGGGACAGGGGGGGCGAGCAGTACTTC.

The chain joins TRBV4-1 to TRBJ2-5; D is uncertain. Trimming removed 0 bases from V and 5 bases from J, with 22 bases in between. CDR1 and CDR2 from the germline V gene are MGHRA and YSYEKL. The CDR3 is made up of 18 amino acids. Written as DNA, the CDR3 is TGCGCCAGCAGCCAAGAGAGAGTCCCCTTAATGCGTGGGGAGACCCAGTACTTC. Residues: CASSQERVPLMRGETQYF.

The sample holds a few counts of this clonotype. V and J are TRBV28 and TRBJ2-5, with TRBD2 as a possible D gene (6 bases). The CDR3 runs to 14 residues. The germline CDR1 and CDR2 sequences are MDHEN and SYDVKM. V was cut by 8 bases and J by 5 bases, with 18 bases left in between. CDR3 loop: CASGGNPRRETQYF. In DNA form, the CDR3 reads TGTGCCAGCGGGGGGAACCCCCGGCGGGAGACCCAGTACTTC.

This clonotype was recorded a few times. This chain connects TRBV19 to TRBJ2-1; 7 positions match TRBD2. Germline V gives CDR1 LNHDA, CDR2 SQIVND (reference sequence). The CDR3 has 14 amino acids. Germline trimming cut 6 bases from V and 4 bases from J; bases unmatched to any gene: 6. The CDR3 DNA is TGTGCCAGTAGCGAGACTAGCCGATACAATGAGCAGTTCTTC. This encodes CASSETSRYNEQFF.

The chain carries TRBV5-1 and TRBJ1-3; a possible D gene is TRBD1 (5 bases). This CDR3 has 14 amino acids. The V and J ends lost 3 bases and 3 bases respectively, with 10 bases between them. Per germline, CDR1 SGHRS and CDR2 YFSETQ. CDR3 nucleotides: TGCGCCAGCAGCTCTGGGGCGAGTGGAAACACCATATATTTT. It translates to CASSSGASGNTIYF. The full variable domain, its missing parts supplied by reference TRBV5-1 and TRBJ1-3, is KAGVTQTPRYLIKTRGQQVTLSCSPISGHRSVSWYQQTPGQGLQFLFEYFSETQRNKGNFPGRFSGRQFSNSRSEMNVSTLELGDSALYLCASSSGASGNTIYFGEGSWLTVV.

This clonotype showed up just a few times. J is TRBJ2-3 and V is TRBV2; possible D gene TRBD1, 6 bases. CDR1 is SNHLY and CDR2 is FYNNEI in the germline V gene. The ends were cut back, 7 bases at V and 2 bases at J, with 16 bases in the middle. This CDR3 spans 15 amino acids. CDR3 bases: TGTGCCAGCAAAGCAGGGACAAGTATCACAGATACGCAGTATTTT. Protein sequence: CASKAGTSITDTQYF.

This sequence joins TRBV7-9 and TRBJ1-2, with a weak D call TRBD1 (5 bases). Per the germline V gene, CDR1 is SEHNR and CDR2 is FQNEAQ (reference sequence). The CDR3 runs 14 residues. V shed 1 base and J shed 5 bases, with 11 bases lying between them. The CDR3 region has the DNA TGTGCCAGCAGCTTAGAGGGCAGGGCGTATGGCTACACCTTC. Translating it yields CASSLEGRAYGYTF.

Here the CDR3 reads CAISESPGLDEQFF. The DNA for the CDR3 is TGTGCCATCAGTGAGTCTCCAGGCCTAGATGAGCAGTTCTTC. The V call is TRBV10-3, the J call TRBJ2-1; D is unresolved. Trimming pared 0 bases from V and 8 bases from J, leaving 11 bases between. This CDR3 is built from 14 residues. Germline V gene lookup returns CDR1 ENHRY and CDR2 SYGVKD.

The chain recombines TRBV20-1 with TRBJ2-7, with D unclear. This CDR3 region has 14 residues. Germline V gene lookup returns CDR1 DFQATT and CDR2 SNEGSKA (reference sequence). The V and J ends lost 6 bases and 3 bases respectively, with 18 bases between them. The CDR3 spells CSASPVPLRYEQYF. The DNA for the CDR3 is TGCAGTGCATCCCCCGTTCCTCTTCGCTACGAGCAGTACTTC.

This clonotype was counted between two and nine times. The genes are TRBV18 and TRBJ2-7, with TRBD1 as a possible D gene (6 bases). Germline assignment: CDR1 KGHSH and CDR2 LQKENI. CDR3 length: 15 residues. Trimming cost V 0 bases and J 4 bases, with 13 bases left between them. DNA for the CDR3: TGTGCCAGCTCACCACCGGGACAATGGGGGTACGAGCAGTACTTC. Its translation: CASSPPGQWGYEQYF. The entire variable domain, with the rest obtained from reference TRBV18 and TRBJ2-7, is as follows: NAGVMQNPRHLVRRRGQEARLRCSPMKGHSHVYWYRQLPEEGLKFMVYLQKENIIDESGMPKERFSAEFPKEGPSILRIQQVVRGDSAAYFCASSPPGQWGYEQYFGPGTRLTVT.

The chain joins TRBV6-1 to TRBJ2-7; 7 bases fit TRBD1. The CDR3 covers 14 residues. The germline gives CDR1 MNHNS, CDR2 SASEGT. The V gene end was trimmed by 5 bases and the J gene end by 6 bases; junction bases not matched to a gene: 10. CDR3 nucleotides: TGTGCCAGCAGTCCTAGACAGGGCCCGGGCGAGCAGTACTTC. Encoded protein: CASSPRQGPGEQYF.

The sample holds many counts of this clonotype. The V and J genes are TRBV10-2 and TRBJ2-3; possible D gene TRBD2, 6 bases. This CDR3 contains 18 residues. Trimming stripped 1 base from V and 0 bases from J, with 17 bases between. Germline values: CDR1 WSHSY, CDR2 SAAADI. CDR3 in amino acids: CASSELTGVRGSTDTQYF. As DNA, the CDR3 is TGCGCCAGCAGTGAGTTGACGGGAGTAAGGGGTAGCACAGATACGCAGTATTTT.

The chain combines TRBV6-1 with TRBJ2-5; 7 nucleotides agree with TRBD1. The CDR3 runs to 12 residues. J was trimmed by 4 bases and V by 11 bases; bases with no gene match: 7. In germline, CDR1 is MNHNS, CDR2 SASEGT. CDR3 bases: TGTGCCGTCAGGGGGTCAGGAGAGACCCAGTACTTC. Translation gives CAVRGSGETQYF.

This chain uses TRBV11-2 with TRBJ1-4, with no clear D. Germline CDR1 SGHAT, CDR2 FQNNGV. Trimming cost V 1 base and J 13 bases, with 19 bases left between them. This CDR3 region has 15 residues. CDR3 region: CASSLVLDGITGLFF. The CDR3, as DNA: TGTGCCAGCAGCTTAGTGCTCGACGGCATCACTGGACTGTTTTTT.

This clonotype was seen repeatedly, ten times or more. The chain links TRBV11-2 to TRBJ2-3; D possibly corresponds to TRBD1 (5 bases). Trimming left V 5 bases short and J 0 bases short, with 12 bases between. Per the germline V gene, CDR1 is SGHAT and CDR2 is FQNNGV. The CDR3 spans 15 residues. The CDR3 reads CASSPRQKSTDTQYF. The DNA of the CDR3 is TGTGCCAGCAGCCCACGACAGAAGAGCACAGATACGCAGTATTTT.

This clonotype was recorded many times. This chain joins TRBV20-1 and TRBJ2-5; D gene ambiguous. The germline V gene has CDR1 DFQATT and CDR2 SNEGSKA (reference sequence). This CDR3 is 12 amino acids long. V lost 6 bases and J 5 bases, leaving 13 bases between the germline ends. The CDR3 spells CSALDLGETQYF. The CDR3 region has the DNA TGCAGTGCCCTAGATTTGGGCGAGACCCAGTACTTC.

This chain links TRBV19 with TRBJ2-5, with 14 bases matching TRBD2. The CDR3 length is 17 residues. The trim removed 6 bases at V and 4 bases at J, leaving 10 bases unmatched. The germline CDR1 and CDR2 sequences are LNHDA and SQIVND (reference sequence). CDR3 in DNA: TGTGCCAGTAGGGGGACTAGCGGGAGTGCTTGGCGAGAGACCCAGTACTTC. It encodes CASRGTSGSAWRETQYF.

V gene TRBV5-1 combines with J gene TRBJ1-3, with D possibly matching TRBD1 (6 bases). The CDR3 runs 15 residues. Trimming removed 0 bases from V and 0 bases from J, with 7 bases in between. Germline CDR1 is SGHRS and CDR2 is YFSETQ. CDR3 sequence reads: CASSLAQGSGNTIYF. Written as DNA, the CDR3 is TGCGCCAGCAGCTTGGCACAGGGCTCTGGAAACACCATATATTTT.

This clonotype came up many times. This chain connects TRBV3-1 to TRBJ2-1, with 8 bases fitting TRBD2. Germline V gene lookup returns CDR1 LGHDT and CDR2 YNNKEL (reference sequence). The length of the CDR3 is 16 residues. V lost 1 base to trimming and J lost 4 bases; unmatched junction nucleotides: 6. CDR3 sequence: CASSQGFSGGYNEQFF. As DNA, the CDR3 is TGTGCCAGCAGCCAAGGATTCAGCGGGGGTTACAATGAGCAGTTCTTC.

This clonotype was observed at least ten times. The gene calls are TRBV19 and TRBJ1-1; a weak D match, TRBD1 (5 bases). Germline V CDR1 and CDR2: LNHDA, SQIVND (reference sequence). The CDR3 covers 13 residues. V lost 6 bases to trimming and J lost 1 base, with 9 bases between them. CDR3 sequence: CASRGRANTEAFF. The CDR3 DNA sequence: TGTGCCAGTAGGGGACGGGCGAACACTGAAGCTTTCTTT.

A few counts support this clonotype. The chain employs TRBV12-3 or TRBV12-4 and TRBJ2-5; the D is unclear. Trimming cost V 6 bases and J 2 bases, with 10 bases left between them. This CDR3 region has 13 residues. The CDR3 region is CASRRMPQETQYF. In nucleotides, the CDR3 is TGTGCCAGCAGACGGATGCCTCAAGAGACCCAGTACTTC.

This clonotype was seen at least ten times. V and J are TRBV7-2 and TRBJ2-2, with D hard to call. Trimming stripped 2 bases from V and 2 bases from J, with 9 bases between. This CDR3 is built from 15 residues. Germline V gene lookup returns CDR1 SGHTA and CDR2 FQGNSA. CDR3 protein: CASSLSRTNTGELFF. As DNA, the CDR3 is TGTGCCAGCAGCTTATCCAGAACAAACACCGGGGAGCTGTTTTTT.

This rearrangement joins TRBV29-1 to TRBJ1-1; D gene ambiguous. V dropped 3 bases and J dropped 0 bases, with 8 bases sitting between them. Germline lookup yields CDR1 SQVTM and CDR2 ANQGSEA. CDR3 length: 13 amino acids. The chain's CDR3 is CSVEEALNTEAFF. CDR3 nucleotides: TGCAGCGTTGAGGAGGCTTTGAACACTGAAGCTTTCTTT.

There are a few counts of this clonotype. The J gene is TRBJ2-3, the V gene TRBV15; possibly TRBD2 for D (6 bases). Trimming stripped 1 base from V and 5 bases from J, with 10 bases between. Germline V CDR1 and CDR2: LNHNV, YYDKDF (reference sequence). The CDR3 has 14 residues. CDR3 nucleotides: TGTGCCACCAGCAGAGGTGGAGGGTTAGATACGCAGTATTTT. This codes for CATSRGGGLDTQYF.

The CDR3 sequence is CASSEYPGPAEAFF. CDR3 bases: TGTGCCAGCAGTGAATATCCAGGGCCCGCTGAAGCTTTCTTT. The chain links TRBV25-1 to TRBJ1-1; a weak D match, TRBD1 (5 bases). Germline lookup yields CDR1 MGHDK and CDR2 SYGVNS. The V gene lost 0 bases and the J gene lost 6 bases, with 11 bases spanning the gap. The CDR3 totals 14 residues.

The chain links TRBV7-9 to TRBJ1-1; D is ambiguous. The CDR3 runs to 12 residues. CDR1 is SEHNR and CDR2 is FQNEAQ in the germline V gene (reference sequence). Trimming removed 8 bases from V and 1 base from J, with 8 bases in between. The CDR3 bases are TGTGCCAGCCAACGGGGGAACACTGAAGCTTTCTTT. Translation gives CASQRGNTEAFF.

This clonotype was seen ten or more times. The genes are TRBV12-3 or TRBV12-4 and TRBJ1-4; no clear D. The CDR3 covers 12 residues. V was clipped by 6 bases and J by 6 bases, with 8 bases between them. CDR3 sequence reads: CASRFGDEKLFF. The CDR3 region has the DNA TGTGCCAGCAGATTCGGGGATGAAAAACTGTTTTTT.